What follows are 15 T cell receptor beta chains derived from one specimen sequenced in a study of T cell responses to AZD1222 COVID-19 vaccine. Only in-frame clones appear in the TCRdb table, and some are missing; sequencing was by immunoSEQ multiplex PCR. The profile shows 120,000 or so clones, around 87% of them singletons. Sample: peripheral blood, taken on day 0 of AZD1222 vaccination. These receptors were taken from an adult in good health.

The genes are TRBV9 and TRBJ1-1; no clear D. This CDR3 has 14 amino acids. Trimming left V 4 bases short and J 2 bases short, with 12 bases between. The germline V gene has CDR1 SGDLS and CDR2 YYNGEE. CDR3 bases: TGTGCCAGCAGCCCTTACGGCAGTAACACTGAAGCTTTCTTT. Encoded protein: CASSPYGSNTEAFF.

The gene calls are TRBV19 and TRBJ1-5; D is unclear. This CDR3 has 17 residues. Germline V CDR1 and CDR2: LNHDA, SQIVND (reference sequence). V lost 7 bases and J lost 0, with 19 bases in between. The CDR3: CASNGPRDFGSNQPQHF. The CDR3 DNA is TGTGCCAGTAACGGCCCAAGGGATTTCGGTAGCAATCAGCCCCAGCATTTT.

This clone came up a few times. The chain couples TRBV6-5 to TRBJ1-2, with TRBD1 identical over 10 bases. The CDR3 sequence is 14 residues long. Germline V lookup: CDR1 MNHEY, CDR2 SVGAGI. The ends lost 7 bases at V and 4 bases at J; junction bases unmatched: 6. CDR3 coding DNA: TGTGCCAGCACCGGACAGGGGGTTTCCTATGGCTACACCTTC. The encoded protein is CASTGQGVSYGYTF.

The CDR3 DNA reads as TGTGCCAGCAGCCTCGGGGCCACTACCCTTTATAGCAATCAGCCCCAGCATTTT. Protein product: CASSLGATTLYSNQPQHF. V is TRBV5-5 and J is TRBJ1-5, with a tentative D call TRBD1 (5 bases). CDR3 length: 18 amino acids. CDR1 and CDR2 from the germline V gene are SGHKS and YYEKEE (reference sequence). Trimming took off 4 bases at V and 0 bases at J, with 20 bases between the two ends.

The chain couples TRBV12-3 or TRBV12-4 to TRBJ1-1; D gene unclear. The CDR3 extends over 12 amino acids. V lost 6 bases, J lost 11 bases, and 16 bases lay in between. Here the CDR3 reads CASSSSGPTAFF. Here the CDR3 DNA reads TGTGCCAGCAGCTCTTCGGGCCCGACCGCTTTCTTT.

This clone has just one count. V is TRBV7-2 and J is TRBJ2-1; weak D call: TRBD1 (5 bases). The germline gives CDR1 SGHTA, CDR2 FQGNSA. The V end was cut by 3 bases, the J end by 2 bases, with 14 bases between. This CDR3 comprises 16 residues. CDR3 loop: CASSFWGSQAYNEQFF. DNA of the CDR3: TGTGCCAGCAGCTTTTGGGGCAGCCAGGCCTACAATGAGCAGTTCTTC.

V usage is TRBV20-1 and J usage is TRBJ2-5; D call uncertain. The CDR3 runs 11 residues. CDR1 DFQATT and CDR2 SNEGSKA come from the germline V gene (reference sequence). Trimming took 5 bases from V and 2 from J, leaving 6 bases between them. The CDR3 nucleotides read TGCAGTGCTCTACCTCAAGAGACCCAGTACTTC. As protein: CSALPQETQYF.

This clone has a handful of counts. The V call is TRBV5-1, the J call TRBJ2-7; D call uncertain. The length of the CDR3 is 13 residues. CDR1 is SGHRS, CDR2 YFSETQ, per germline. The ends were cut back, 5 bases at V and 1 base at J, with 10 bases in the middle. The CDR3 here is CASRFDGSYEQYF. The DNA of the CDR3 is TGCGCCAGCAGATTCGACGGATCCTACGAGCAGTACTTC.

The CDR3 sequence: CASKGGRGTNNQPQHF. DNA of the CDR3: TGTGCCAGCAAGGGGGGAAGGGGTACGAACAATCAGCCCCAGCATTTT. V gene TRBV7-8 combines with J gene TRBJ1-5, with D possibly being TRBD1 (6 bases). V lost 7 bases to trimming and J lost 3 bases, with 19 bases between them. In germline, CDR1 is SGHVS, CDR2 FQNEAQ. This CDR3 comprises 16 residues.

The V and J genes are TRBV14 and TRBJ2-7; tentative D call: TRBD1 (5 bases). CDR3 length equals 16 residues. CDR1 SGHDN and CDR2 FVKESK come from the germline V gene. Between the trimmed V and J ends, which lost 1 base and 4 bases, there was a span of 17 bases. CDR3 nucleotide sequence: TGTGCCAGCAGCCAAGGGTCAGGGTTGACCAAGTACGAGCAGTACTTC. Amino acids: CASSQGSGLTKYEQYF.

V and J are TRBV28 and TRBJ2-7; D is unclear. The V end was cut by 2 bases, the J end by 4 bases, with 3 bases between. Germline CDR1 reads MDHEN; CDR2 reads SYDVKM. This CDR3 is 11 amino acids long. The CDR3 is CASSLGYEQYF. CDR3 nucleotide sequence: TGTGCCAGCAGTTTAGGGTACGAGCAGTACTTC.

V gene TRBV7-9 combines with J gene TRBJ2-7, with D possibly matching TRBD2 (5 bases). CDR1 SEHNR and CDR2 FQNEAQ come from the germline V gene (reference sequence). The CDR3 is made up of 13 amino acids. V was trimmed by 6 bases and J by 2 bases, leaving 11 bases between them. CDR3 sequence reads: CASSSLATYEQYF. CDR3 nucleotide sequence: TGTGCCAGCAGTTCTCTAGCAACCTACGAGCAGTACTTC.

The V and J genes are TRBV4-3 and TRBJ2-2; D gene uncertain. Trimming removed 1 base at V and 1 base at J, with 7 bases between. The germline gives CDR1 LGHNA, CDR2 YSLEER. The CDR3 totals 15 residues. CDR3 sequence reads: CASSQGALNTGELFF. The CDR3 DNA follows: TGCGCCAGCAGCCAAGGGGCCCTGAACACCGGGGAGCTGTTTTTT.

This sequence joins TRBV5-8 and TRBJ1-4; D not certain. The V gene lost 0 bases and the J gene lost 0 bases, with 9 bases spanning the gap. The CDR3 is made up of 16 amino acids. CDR1 SGHTS and CDR2 YDEGEE come from the germline V gene. The CDR3 nucleotides read TGTGCCAGCAGCTTGGGGCAGGCCACAACTAATGAAAAACTGTTTTTT. This gives the protein CASSLGQATTNEKLFF.

The DNA of the CDR3 is TGTGCCAGCAGCTTAGCGCAGGGGGTCGTCACTGAAGCTTTCTTT. Its translation is CASSLAQGVVTEAFF. The J gene is TRBJ1-1, the V gene TRBV7-2, with 7 bases fitting TRBD1. V shed 0 bases and J 4 bases; nucleotides not matched to a gene: 5. This CDR3 comprises 15 residues. Germline loops: CDR1 SGHTA, CDR2 FQGNSA.